This TCR beta chain derives from a study of blood T cell repertoires in COVID-19. For the study at large: Whether acute or convalescent, the COVID-19 samples came from the United States, Italy and Spain. Sources were T cells, B-cell-depleted T cells, or PBMCs; the material itself was cDNA or gDNA.

The CDR3 totals 13 residues. Trimming removed 4 bases from V and 1 base from J, with 10 bases in between. Germline V gene sequence: CDR1 GTSNPN, CDR2 SVGIG (reference sequence). Original data processing: Reference gene primer amplification gave estimated nucleated cell counts. TCRdb's copy holds only in-frame clones and misses some; the assay was immunoSEQ multiplex PCR. That table furnishes V, J and clone size, whereas the DNA furnished D and trimming. The data contain roughly 100,000 clones, approximately 69% of them singletons. The sequencing input was peripheral blood. V and J are TRBV30 and TRBJ1-1, with no clear D. The source of this sequence is an elderly man with acute or convalescent COVID-19. CDR3: CAWNAVGNTEAFF. The CDR3 region has the DNA TGTGCCTGGAACGCAGTTGGGAACACTGAAGCTTTCTTT.